The 10 T cell receptor beta chains in this list originate from one sample, sequenced in a study of T cell changes during pregnancy in multiple sclerosis. Sequenced by immunoSEQ multiplex PCR; TCRdb stores in-frame clones only, minus some. There are around 71,000 clones in the sample; more than 80% occur only once, and 1% to 1.5% lies in the top ten. Here the sequenced sample was peripheral blood, taken in the third trimester of pregnancy. These receptors were collected from a female donor with multiple sclerosis, enrolled in a pregnancy study.

The chain couples TRBV18 to TRBJ1-1, with 9 bases aligning to TRBD1. The germline CDR1 and CDR2 sequences are KGHSH and LQKENI. The CDR3 loop spans 14 amino acids. V shed 3 bases and J 6 bases; nucleotides not matched to a gene: 5. CDR3 amino acids: CASSPTGGKSEAFF. CDR3 nucleotides: TGTGCCAGCTCACCGACAGGGGGAAAGTCTGAAGCTTTCTTT.

CDR3 loop: CASSPGTATYEQYF. CDR3 nucleotide sequence: TGTGCCAGCAGCCCGGGGACAGCAACCTACGAGCAGTACTTC. V is TRBV7-2 and J is TRBJ2-7, with 7 bases lining up with TRBD1. The V gene end was trimmed by 5 bases and the J gene end by 2 bases; junction bases not matched to a gene: 6. CDR1 and CDR2 (germline): SGHTA, FQGNSA. The CDR3 totals 14 residues. Looking up the rest from reference TRBV7-2 and TRBJ2-7 gives the full variable domain: GAGVSQSPSNKVTEKGKDVELRCDPISGHTALYWYRQSLGQGLEFLIYFQGNSAPDKSGLPSDRFSAERTGGSVSTLTIQRTQQEDSAVYLCASSPGTATYEQYFGPGTRLTVT.

The CDR3 is CASTFRQGAFYEQYF. CDR3 nucleotide sequence: TGCGCCAGCACCTTTAGGCAGGGGGCATTCTACGAGCAGTACTTC. The chain couples TRBV4-1 to TRBJ2-7; TRBD1 agrees at 8 bases. Germline loops: CDR1 MGHRA, CDR2 YSYEKL. V gave up 7 bases and J gave up 3 bases; unmatched junction bases: 11. The CDR3 is 15 amino acids.

This chain links TRBV2 with TRBJ2-2; no firm D call. The CDR3 length is 15 residues. Trimming stripped 7 bases from V and 1 base from J, with 13 bases between. Germline V lookup: CDR1 SNHLY, CDR2 FYNNEI. Here the CDR3 reads CASNTVRGNTGELFF. The CDR3 DNA reads TGTGCCAGCAATACCGTCAGAGGGAACACCGGGGAGCTGTTTTTT.

The rearrangement links TRBV4-3 to TRBJ1-5; 9 nucleotides match TRBD1. V dropped 4 bases and J dropped 3; count of bases not matched to a gene: 13. The CDR3 is made up of 18 amino acids. Germline assignment: CDR1 LGHNA and CDR2 YSLEER. The CDR3 region has the DNA TGCGCCAGCAGCCGAGACGCGACCGGGACAGGGCTCAATCAGCCCCAGCATTTT. It yields the protein CASSRDATGTGLNQPQHF.

The chain joins TRBV19 to TRBJ2-2, with 10 bases matching TRBD2. V shed 1 base, J shed 6 bases, and the junction held 8 bases outside the gene matches. CDR1 is LNHDA and CDR2 is SQIVND in the germline V gene (reference sequence). This CDR3 region has 17 residues. CDR3 amino acids: CASSIVGLAGAAGELFF. In DNA form, the CDR3 reads TGTGCCAGTAGTATAGTGGGGCTAGCGGGAGCTGCCGGGGAGCTGTTTTTT.

The rearrangement joins TRBV4-2 to TRBJ1-5; D ambiguous. The ends were cut back, 0 bases at V and 3 bases at J, with 9 bases in the middle. This CDR3 has 15 amino acids. The germline V gene has CDR1 LGHNA and CDR2 YNFKEQ. The CDR3 DNA sequence: TGTGCCAGCAGCCAAGATCAGAGGCCCAATCAGCCCCAGCATTTT. Protein sequence: CASSQDQRPNQPQHF.

The V call is TRBV16, the J call TRBJ2-2; perhaps TRBD2 as D (5 bases). Trimming took off 4 bases at V and 5 bases at J, with 14 bases between the two ends. Germline loops: CDR1 KGHSY, CDR2 FQNENV. The CDR3 is 15 amino acids. This CDR3 is CASSPIGGFTGELFF. The CDR3 DNA reads as TGTGCCAGCAGCCCGATCGGAGGTTTTACCGGGGAGCTGTTTTTT.

Concerning this clone itself: An end of the junction differs from the germline gene, which may be a read error. The gene calls are TRBV7-7 and TRBJ1-3; D is undetermined. The CDR3 is made up of 13 amino acids. Germline V gives CDR1 SSHAT, CDR2 FNYEAQ (reference sequence). CDR3 sequence reads: CASSPGEGNTIYF. CDR3 bases: TGTGCTAGCAGCCCCGGTGAAGGAAACACCATATATTTT. The variable domain in full, completed from reference TRBV7-7 and TRBJ1-3, reads GAGVSQSPRYKVTKRGQDVTLRCDPISSHATLYWYQQALGQGPEFLTYFNYEAQPDKSGLPSDRFSAERPEGSISTLTIQRTEQRDSAMYRCASSPGEGNTIYFGEGSWLTVV.

V and J are TRBV19 and TRBJ1-1, with a possible D match to TRBD1 (6 bases). This CDR3 is 13 amino acids long. CDR1 and CDR2 from the germline V gene are LNHDA and SQIVND (reference sequence). V lost 10 bases, J lost 4 bases, and 16 bases lay in between. CDR3 amino acids: CATWAGAGTEAFF. CDR3 sequence (DNA): TGTGCCACCTGGGCGGGGGCTGGCACTGAAGCTTTCTTT.